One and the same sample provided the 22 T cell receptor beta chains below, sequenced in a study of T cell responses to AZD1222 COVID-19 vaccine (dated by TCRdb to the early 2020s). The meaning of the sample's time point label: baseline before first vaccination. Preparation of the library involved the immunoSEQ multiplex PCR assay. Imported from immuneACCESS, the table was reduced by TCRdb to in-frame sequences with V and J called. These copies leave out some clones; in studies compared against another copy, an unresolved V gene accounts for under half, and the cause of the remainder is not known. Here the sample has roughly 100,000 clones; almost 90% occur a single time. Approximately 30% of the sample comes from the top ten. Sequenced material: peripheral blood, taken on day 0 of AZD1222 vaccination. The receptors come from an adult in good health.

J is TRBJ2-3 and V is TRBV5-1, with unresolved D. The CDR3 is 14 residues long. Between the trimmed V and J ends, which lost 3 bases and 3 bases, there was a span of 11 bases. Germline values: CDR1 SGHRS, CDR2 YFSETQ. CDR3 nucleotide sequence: TGCGCCAGCAGCTCGGCGTCCCCAACAGATACGCAGTATTTT. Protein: CASSSASPTDTQYF. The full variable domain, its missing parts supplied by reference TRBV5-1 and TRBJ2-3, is KAGVTQTPRYLIKTRGQQVTLSCSPISGHRSVSWYQQTPGQGLQFLFEYFSETQRNKGNFPGRFSGRQFSNSRSEMNVSTLELGDSALYLCASSSASPTDTQYFGPGTRLTVL.

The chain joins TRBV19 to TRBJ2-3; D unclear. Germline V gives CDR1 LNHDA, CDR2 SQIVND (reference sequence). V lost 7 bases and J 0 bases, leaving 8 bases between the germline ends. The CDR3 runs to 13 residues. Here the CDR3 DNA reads TGTGCCAGTATCGAGGATAGCACAGATACGCAGTATTTT. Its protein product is CASIEDSTDTQYF.

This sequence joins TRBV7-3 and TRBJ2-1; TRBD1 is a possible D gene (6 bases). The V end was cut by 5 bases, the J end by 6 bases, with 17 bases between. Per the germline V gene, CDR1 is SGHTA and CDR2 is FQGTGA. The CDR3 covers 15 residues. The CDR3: CASSPQRGLGNEQFF. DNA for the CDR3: TGTGCCAGCAGCCCGCAGAGGGGGTTGGGCAATGAGCAGTTCTTC. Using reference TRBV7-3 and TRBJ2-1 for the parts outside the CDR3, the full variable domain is GAGVSQTPSNKVTEKGKYVELRCDPISGHTALYWYRQSLGQGPEFLIYFQGTGAADDSGLPNDRFFAVRPEGSVSTLKIQRTERGDSAVYLCASSPQRGLGNEQFFGPGTRLTVL.

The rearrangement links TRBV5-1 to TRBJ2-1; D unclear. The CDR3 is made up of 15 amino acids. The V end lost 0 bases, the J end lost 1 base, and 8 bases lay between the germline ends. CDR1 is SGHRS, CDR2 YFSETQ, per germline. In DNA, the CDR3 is TGCGCCAGCAGCTTGGGGGCAAGATCCTACAATGAGCAGTTCTTC. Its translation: CASSLGARSYNEQFF.

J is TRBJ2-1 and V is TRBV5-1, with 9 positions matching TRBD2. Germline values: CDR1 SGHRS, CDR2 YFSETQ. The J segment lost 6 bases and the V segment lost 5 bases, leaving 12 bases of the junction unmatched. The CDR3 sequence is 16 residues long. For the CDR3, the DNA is TGCGCCAGCAGACGGACCGGGACTAGCAGGGTCAATGAGCAGTTCTTC. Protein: CASRRTGTSRVNEQFF.

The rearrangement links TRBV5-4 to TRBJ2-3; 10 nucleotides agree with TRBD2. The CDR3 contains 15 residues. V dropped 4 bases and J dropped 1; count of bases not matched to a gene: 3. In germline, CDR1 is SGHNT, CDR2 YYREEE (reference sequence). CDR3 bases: TGTGCCAGCAGCAAAGGGACTAGCGGCACAGATACGCAGTATTTT. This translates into CASSKGTSGTDTQYF.

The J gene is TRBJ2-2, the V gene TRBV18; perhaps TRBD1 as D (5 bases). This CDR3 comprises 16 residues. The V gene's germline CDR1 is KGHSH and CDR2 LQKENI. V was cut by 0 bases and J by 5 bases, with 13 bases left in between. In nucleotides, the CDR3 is TGTGCCAGCTCACCACCCTTGACAGTTATGACCGGGGAGCTGTTTTTT. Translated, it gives CASSPPLTVMTGELFF.

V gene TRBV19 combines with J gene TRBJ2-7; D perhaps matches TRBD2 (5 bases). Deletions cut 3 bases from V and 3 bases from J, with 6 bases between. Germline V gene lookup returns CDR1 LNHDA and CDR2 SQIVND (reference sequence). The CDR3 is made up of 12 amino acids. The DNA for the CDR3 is TGTGCCAGTAGTATCGGAGGCTACGAGCAGTACTTC. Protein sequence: CASSIGGYEQYF.

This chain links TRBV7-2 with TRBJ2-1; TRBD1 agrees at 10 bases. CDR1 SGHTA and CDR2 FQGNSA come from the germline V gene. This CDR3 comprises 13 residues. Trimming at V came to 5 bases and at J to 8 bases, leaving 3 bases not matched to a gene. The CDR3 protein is CASSLDRGDEQFF. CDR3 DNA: TGTGCCAGCAGCCTGGACAGGGGGGATGAGCAGTTCTTC.

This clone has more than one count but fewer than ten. CDR3 protein: CASSFIGDTEAFF. Written as DNA, the CDR3 is TGTGCCAGCAGCTTCATCGGGGACACTGAAGCTTTCTTT. This chain links TRBV7-9 with TRBJ1-1, with D unclear. Between the trimmed V and J ends, which lost 3 bases and 3 bases, there was a span of 8 bases. This CDR3 is built from 13 residues. CDR1 and CDR2 from the germline V gene are SEHNR and FQNEAQ (reference sequence). Using reference TRBV7-9 and TRBJ1-1 for the parts outside the CDR3, the full variable domain is DTGVSQNPRHKITKRGQNVTFRCDPISEHNRLYWYRQTLGQGPEFLTYFQNEAQLEKSRLLSDRFSAERPKGSFSTLEIQRTEQGDSAMYLCASSFIGDTEAFFGQGTRLTVV.

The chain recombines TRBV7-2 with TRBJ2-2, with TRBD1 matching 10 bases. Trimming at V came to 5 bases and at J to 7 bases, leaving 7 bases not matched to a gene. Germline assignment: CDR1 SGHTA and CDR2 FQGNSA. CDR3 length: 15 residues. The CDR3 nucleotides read TGTGCCAGCAGCCCAAGACAGGGGGCGGGCGGGGAGCTGTTTTTT. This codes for CASSPRQGAGGELFF.

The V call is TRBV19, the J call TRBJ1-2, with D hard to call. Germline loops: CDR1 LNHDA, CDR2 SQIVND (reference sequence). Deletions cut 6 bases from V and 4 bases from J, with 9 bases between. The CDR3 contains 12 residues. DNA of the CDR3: TGTGCCAGTAGCCAGGCGAGCTATGGCTACACCTTC. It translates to CASSQASYGYTF.

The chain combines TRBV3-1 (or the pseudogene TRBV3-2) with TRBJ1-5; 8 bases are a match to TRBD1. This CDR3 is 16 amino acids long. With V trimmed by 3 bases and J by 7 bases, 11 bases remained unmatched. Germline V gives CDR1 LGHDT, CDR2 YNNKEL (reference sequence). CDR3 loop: CASSHHGTGQGQPQHF. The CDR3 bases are TGTGCCAGCAGCCACCACGGGACAGGACAAGGGCAGCCCCAGCATTTT.

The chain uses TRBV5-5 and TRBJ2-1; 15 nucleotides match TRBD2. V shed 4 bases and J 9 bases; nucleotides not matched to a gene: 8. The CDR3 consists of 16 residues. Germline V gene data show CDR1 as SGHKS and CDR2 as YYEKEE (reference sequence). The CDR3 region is CASSPGLAGGPSEQFF. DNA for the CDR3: TGTGCCAGCAGCCCTGGACTAGCGGGAGGGCCGAGTGAGCAGTTCTTC.

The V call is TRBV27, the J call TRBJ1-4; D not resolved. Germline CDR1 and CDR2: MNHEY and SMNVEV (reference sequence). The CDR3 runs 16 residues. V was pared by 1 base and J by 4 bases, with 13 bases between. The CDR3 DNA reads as TGTGCCAGCAGTTTATGGGTATGGGGAAGTAATGAAAAACTGTTTTTT. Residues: CASSLWVWGSNEKLFF.

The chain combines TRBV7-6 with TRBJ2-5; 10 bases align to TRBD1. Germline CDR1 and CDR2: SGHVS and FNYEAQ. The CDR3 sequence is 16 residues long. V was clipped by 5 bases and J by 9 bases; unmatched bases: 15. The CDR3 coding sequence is TGTGCCAGCAGCCCCCGCTCGGGTGGGACAGGGGTCGCCCAGTACTTC. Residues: CASSPRSGGTGVAQYF. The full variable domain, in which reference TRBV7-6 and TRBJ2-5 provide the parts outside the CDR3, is GAGVSQSPRYKVTKRGQDVALRCDPISGHVSLYWYRQALGQGPEFLTYFNYEAQQDKSGLPNDRFSAERPEGSISTLTIQRTEQRDSAMYRCASSPRSGGTGVAQYFGPGTRLLVL.

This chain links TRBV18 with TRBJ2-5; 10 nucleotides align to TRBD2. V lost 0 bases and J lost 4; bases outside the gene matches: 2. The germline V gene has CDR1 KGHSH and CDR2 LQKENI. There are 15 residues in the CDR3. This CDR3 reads CASSPPQREGETQYF. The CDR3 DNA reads TGTGCCAGCTCACCACCCCAGCGGGAGGGAGAGACCCAGTACTTC.

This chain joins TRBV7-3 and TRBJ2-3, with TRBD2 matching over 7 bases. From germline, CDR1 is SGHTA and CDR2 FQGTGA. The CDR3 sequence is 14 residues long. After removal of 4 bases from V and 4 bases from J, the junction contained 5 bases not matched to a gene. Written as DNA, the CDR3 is TGTGCCAGCAGCTCTAGCGGAGGGGCAGATACGCAGTATTTT. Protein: CASSSSGGADTQYF.

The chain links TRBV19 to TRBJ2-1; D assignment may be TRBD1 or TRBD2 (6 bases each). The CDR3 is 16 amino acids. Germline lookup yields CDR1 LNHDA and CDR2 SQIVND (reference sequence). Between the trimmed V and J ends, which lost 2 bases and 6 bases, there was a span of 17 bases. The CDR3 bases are TGTGCCAGTAGTATACCCGTGGAGGGGGTACGCAATGAGCAGTTCTTC. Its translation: CASSIPVEGVRNEQFF.

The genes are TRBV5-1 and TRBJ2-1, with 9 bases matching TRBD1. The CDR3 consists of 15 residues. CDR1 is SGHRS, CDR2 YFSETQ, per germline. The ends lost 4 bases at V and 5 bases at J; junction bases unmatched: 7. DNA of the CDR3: TGCGCCAGCAGCAGAACAGGGGGCGCGGACAATGAGCAGTTCTTC. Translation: CASSRTGGADNEQFF.

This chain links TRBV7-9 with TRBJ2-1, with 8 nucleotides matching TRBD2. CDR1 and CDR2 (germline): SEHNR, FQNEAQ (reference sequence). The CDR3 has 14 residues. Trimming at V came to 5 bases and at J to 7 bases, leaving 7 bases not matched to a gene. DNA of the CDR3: TGTGCCAGCAGCAACAGCGGGAGCGGTAATGAGCAGTTCTTC. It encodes CASSNSGSGNEQFF.

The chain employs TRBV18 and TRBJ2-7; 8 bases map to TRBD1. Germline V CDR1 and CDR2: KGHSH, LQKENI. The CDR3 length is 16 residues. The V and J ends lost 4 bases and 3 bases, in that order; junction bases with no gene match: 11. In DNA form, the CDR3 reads TGTGCCAGCTCACTAGGTCCGGACAGGGTTTTCTACGAGCAGTACTTC. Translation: CASSLGPDRVFYEQYF.